Below, 13 T cell receptor beta chains from the same sample are listed, as sequenced in a study of CD8 T cells in Susac syndrome. RNA was extracted with the RNeasy kit, and a quantity of 0.5 to 1 ug was reverse transcribed using random hexamers. TCRdb redid the calling of the immunoSEQ multiplex PCR reads with MiXCR, one entry per CDR3 protein. Seen here are 150,000 to 200,000 distinct CDR3 sequences, 95% observed once, and the top ten hold about 0.16%. The material sequenced was CD8+ T cells from PBMCs. These TCRs come from a human donor with multiple sclerosis.

This clonotype was seen only a few times. The chain carries TRBV7-3 and TRBJ2-7; possible D gene TRBD1, 5 bases. There are 13 residues in the CDR3. The germline V gene has CDR1 SGHTA and CDR2 FQGTGA. Between the trimmed V and J ends, which lost 4 bases and 3 bases, there was a span of 10 bases. The CDR3: CASSSGPNYEQYF. CDR3 in DNA: TGTGCCAGCAGCTCAGGGCCAAACTACGAGCAGTACTTC.

This chain connects TRBV14 to TRBJ2-7; D is unresolved. Trimming cost V 9 bases and J 2 bases, with 11 bases left between them. The CDR3 consists of 12 residues. The V gene's germline CDR1 is SGHDN and CDR2 FVKESK. DNA for the CDR3: TGTGCCAGTTCAGGTGAAACCTACGAGCAGTACTTC. It encodes CASSGETYEQYF. Full variable domain (rest looked up from reference TRBV14 and TRBJ2-7): EAGVTQFPSHSVIEKGQTVTLRCDPISGHDNLYWYRRVMGKEIKFLLHFVKESKQDESGMPNNRFLAERTGGTYSTLKVQPAELEDSGVYFCASSGETYEQYFGPGTRLTVT.

The CDR3 nucleotides are TGTGCCAGCAGCTTGATCGGGACAGGTCTGTCCTACGAGCAGTACTTC. Protein product: CASSLIGTGLSYEQYF. The rearrangement links TRBV13 to TRBJ2-7, with 8 positions matching TRBD1. The V segment lost 3 bases and the J segment 1 base; nucleotides outside the gene matches: 8. Germline V gene data show CDR1 as PRHDT and CDR2 as FYEKMQ (reference sequence). This CDR3 comprises 16 residues.

This chain links TRBV20-1 with TRBJ2-1; D may be TRBD1 (6 bases). Germline assignment: CDR1 DFQATT and CDR2 SNEGSKA (reference sequence). CDR3 length: 12 residues. V was clipped by 4 bases and J by 7 bases, with 11 bases between them. CDR3 bases: TGCAGTGCTAAGGCAGGGGAGAATGAGCAGTTCTTC. Protein product: CSAKAGENEQFF.

J is TRBJ2-1 and V is TRBV15; D is unresolved. V gave up 0 bases and J gave up 0 bases, with 6 bases separating them. The CDR3 contains 15 residues. Germline lookup yields CDR1 LNHNV and CDR2 YYDKDF (reference sequence). CDR3 loop: CATSRDFASYNEQFF. The CDR3 DNA reads TGTGCCACCAGCAGAGATTTTGCCTCCTACAATGAGCAGTTCTTC.

This chain joins TRBV4-2 and TRBJ1-2; D not certain. Germline CDR1 reads LGHNA; CDR2 reads YNFKEQ. Trimming took 7 bases from V and 8 from J, leaving 29 bases between them. This CDR3 has 17 residues. CDR3 sequence reads: CASTSIEPKDRRRGYTF. For the CDR3, the DNA is TGTGCCAGCACCAGCATTGAGCCCAAGGATCGTAGACGGGGCTACACCTTC.

This clonotype is a singleton in its sample. V and J are TRBV13 and TRBJ2-7; no firm D call. The germline gives CDR1 PRHDT, CDR2 FYEKMQ (reference sequence). V shed 3 bases and J shed 4 bases, with 7 bases lying between them. This CDR3 contains 12 residues. The CDR3 loop is CASSFLHYEQYF. The DNA of the CDR3 is TGTGCCAGCAGCTTCCTACATTACGAGCAGTACTTC.

The V and J genes are TRBV9 and TRBJ1-2, with 10 bases identical to TRBD1. Per the germline V gene, CDR1 is SGDLS and CDR2 is YYNGEE. V dropped 3 bases and J dropped 7; count of bases not matched to a gene: 6. This CDR3 has 14 amino acids. CDR3 coding DNA: TGTGCCAGCAGCGCGGGGACAGGGGATCGTGGCTACACCTTC. Protein product: CASSAGTGDRGYTF.

This rearrangement joins TRBV20-1 to TRBJ1-1; 8 nucleotides line up with TRBD1. The V segment lost 4 bases and the J segment 3 bases; nucleotides outside the gene matches: 4. Germline assignment: CDR1 DFQATT and CDR2 SNEGSKA (reference sequence). CDR3 length: 13 amino acids. CDR3 bases: TGCAGTGCTAACAGGGGGTTCGACACTGAAGCTTTCTTT. This codes for CSANRGFDTEAFF.

This sequence joins TRBV20-1 and TRBJ2-7; 11 positions match TRBD2. CDR1 and CDR2 (germline): DFQATT, SNEGSKA (reference sequence). CDR3 size: 13 residues. Trimming cost V 3 bases and J 3 bases; bases outside gene matches: 1. CDR3 residues: CSARGLADYEQYF. The CDR3 DNA follows: TGCAGTGCTAGGGGACTAGCGGACTACGAGCAGTACTTC.

This clonotype is a singleton in its sample. The chain links TRBV20-1 to TRBJ2-1; TRBD2 matches at 8 bases. CDR3 length: 15 residues. With 0 bases clipped from V and 3 bases from J, the junction kept 4 bases outside the gene matches. Germline V gives CDR1 DFQATT, CDR2 SNEGSKA (reference sequence). CDR3 protein: CSARDPRGDYNEQFF. CDR3 bases: TGCAGTGCTAGAGACCCGCGGGGGGACTACAATGAGCAGTTCTTC.

This chain uses TRBV20-1 with TRBJ2-7; 7 bases fit TRBD2. Germline V gene data show CDR1 as DFQATT and CDR2 as SNEGSKA (reference sequence). V trimming: 3 bases; J trimming: 5 bases; junction bases outside the gene matches: 13. The CDR3 extends over 15 amino acids. The CDR3 DNA sequence: TGCAGTGCTAGGGGAGGGGTGGCACTTTCAGACGAGCAGTACTTC. It codes for CSARGGVALSDEQYF.

This chain uses TRBV27 with TRBJ2-7; D not resolved. This CDR3 contains 12 residues. V shed 2 bases and J shed 6 bases, with 8 bases lying between them. Germline V gives CDR1 MNHEY, CDR2 SMNVEV (reference sequence). The chain's CDR3 is CASSLGTREQYF. Written as DNA, the CDR3 is TGTGCCAGCAGTTTAGGCACCCGCGAGCAGTACTTC.